Following are 19 T cell receptor beta chains from one sample sequenced in a study of cytomegalovirus exposure and HLA in healthy donors. This PCR relied on a set of 60 Vbeta primers and 13 Jbeta primers. Data came from immunoSEQ multiplex PCR; TCRdb stores just in-frame clones and leaves some out. The data contain about 71,000 clones, less than 85% of them singletons. The material sequenced was PBMCs. These receptors all stem from a woman aged 45 to 65 in good health and CMV-seropositive.

The chain is built from TRBV12-5 and TRBJ2-5; D is ambiguous. There are 12 residues in the CDR3. Trimming shortened V by 5 bases and J by 5 bases, and 9 bases separated the two germline ends. Germline loops: CDR1 LGHNT, CDR2 FRNRAP. Here the CDR3 reads CASGTRWETQYF. CDR3 sequence (DNA): TGTGCTAGTGGTACCCGGTGGGAGACCCAGTACTTC.

The chain carries TRBV21-1 and TRBJ1-1; TRBD1, as called in the table, went unchecked against the DNA. TRBV21-1 is annotated as a pseudogene. There are 15 residues in the CDR3. In nucleotides, the CDR3 is TGTGCCAGCAGCAAAGGGTTTTCAGGAAACACTGAAGCTTTCTTT. It encodes CASSKGFSGNTEAFF.

V and J are TRBV18 and TRBJ2-3; the D gene is possibly TRBD2 (6 bases). V lost 4 bases and J lost 0, with 11 bases in between. The CDR3 extends over 15 amino acids. CDR1 and CDR2 (germline): KGHSH, LQKENI. The CDR3 spells CASSQGTASTDTQYF. As DNA, the CDR3 is TGTGCCAGCTCACAAGGGACTGCTAGCACAGATACGCAGTATTTT.

The rearrangement joins TRBV27 to TRBJ2-7; the D is unclear. Germline V gives CDR1 MNHEY, CDR2 SMNVEV (reference sequence). This CDR3 is built from 13 residues. V was pared by 2 bases and J by 4 bases, with 9 bases between. CDR3 amino acids: CASSLAAGYEQYF. Written as DNA, the CDR3 is TGTGCCAGCAGTTTAGCGGCCGGGTACGAGCAGTACTTC.

This clone was seen only once. The J gene is TRBJ2-5, the V gene TRBV5-4, with 8 positions matching TRBD2. The CDR3 runs 16 residues. V lost 3 bases to trimming and J lost 2 bases; unmatched junction nucleotides: 9. Germline CDR1 SGHNT, CDR2 YYREEE (reference sequence). As DNA, the CDR3 is TGTGCCAGCAGCTCGACTAGCGAGCTCCGTCAAGAGACCCAGTACTTC. Its protein is CASSSTSELRQETQYF.

V and J are TRBV7-9 and TRBJ1-2, with a possible D match to TRBD1 (6 bases). Looked up from germline, CDR1 is SEHNR and CDR2 is FQNEAQ (reference sequence). The V end was cut by 1 base, the J end by 3 bases, with 9 bases between. The CDR3 has 14 amino acids. CDR3 loop: CASSLGQADYGYTF. The CDR3 nucleotides read TGTGCCAGCAGCTTAGGACAGGCCGACTATGGCTACACCTTC.

Comment on this clone: Distinct nucleotide sequences in the sample also encode this CDR3. This rearrangement joins TRBV6-1 to TRBJ1-2; 10 bases are shared with TRBD1. Germline values: CDR1 MNHNS, CDR2 SASEGT. V trimming: 3 bases; J trimming: 4 bases; junction bases outside the gene matches: 11. The CDR3 is 17 amino acids. CDR3 sequence: CASSELQLTGGAYGYTF. The CDR3 nucleotides are TGTGCCAGCAGTGAGTTACAACTGACAGGGGGCGCCTATGGCTACACCTTC.

Written as DNA, the CDR3 is TGCGCCAGCAGTGCGGGAGATACTAATGAAAAACTGTTTTTT. The encoded protein is CASSAGDTNEKLFF. This chain links TRBV10-1 with TRBJ1-4, with unresolved D. This CDR3 comprises 14 residues. Germline CDR1 is WNHNN and CDR2 is SYGVQD (reference sequence). Trimming left V 4 bases short and J 2 bases short, with 8 bases between.

The chain recombines TRBV5-1 with TRBJ2-7, with a tentative D call TRBD1 (7 bases). This CDR3 contains 13 residues. Germline V gene sequence: CDR1 SGHRS, CDR2 YFSETQ. V was cut by 1 base and J by 3 bases, with 8 bases left in between. The CDR3 reads CASSLQGGYEQYF. The CDR3, as DNA: TGCGCCAGCAGCTTGCAGGGGGGCTACGAGCAGTACTTC.

This clone was found once. The CDR3 DNA reads TGTGCCAGCAGTCTTCAGCGGGACTACGAGCAGTACTTC. Translated: CASSLQRDYEQYF. The chain uses TRBV11-3 and TRBJ2-7, with TRBD2 matching 7 bases. The CDR3 is 13 amino acids. Germline V lookup: CDR1 SGHNT, CDR2 YENEEA. V lost 6 bases to trimming and J lost 3 bases; unmatched junction nucleotides: 5.

This clone appeared a few times. CDR3 in amino acids: CASSARLAGASTDTQYF. CDR3 sequence (DNA): TGTGCCAGCAGCGCTAGACTAGCGGGGGCTAGCACAGATACGCAGTATTTT. The chain carries TRBV7-2 and TRBJ2-3; 12 bases match TRBD2. Trimming at V came to 5 bases and at J to 0 bases, leaving 6 bases not matched to a gene. Per germline, CDR1 SGHTA and CDR2 FQGNSA. The CDR3 is made up of 17 amino acids.

The V and J genes are TRBV5-1 and TRBJ2-1; TRBD2 agrees at 12 bases. CDR1 and CDR2 from the germline V gene are SGHRS and YFSETQ. The CDR3 consists of 15 residues. Trimming took 9 bases from V and 8 from J; bases not matched to a gene: 12. The DNA for the CDR3 is TGCGCCACCAATTTCGGGGCTAGCGGGAGGGATGAGCAGTTCTTC. It translates to CATNFGASGRDEQFF.

The chain carries TRBV7-2 and TRBJ2-4, with TRBD1 matching 7 bases. The J segment lost 1 base and the V segment lost 5 bases, leaving 2 bases of the junction unmatched. CDR3 size: 14 residues. Germline V gives CDR1 SGHTA, CDR2 FQGNSA. Written as DNA, the CDR3 is TGTGCCAGCAGCCCCAGGGGGGCCAAAAACATTCAGTACTTC. Its protein is CASSPRGAKNIQYF.

This clone was picked up a small number of times. The V and J genes are TRBV5-5 and TRBJ2-7; D gene unclear. The CDR3 extends over 13 amino acids. Germline V gene data show CDR1 as SGHKS and CDR2 as YYEKEE (reference sequence). The germline V and J ends were trimmed by 0 bases and 5 bases, with 9 bases remaining between them. CDR3 nucleotide sequence: TGTGCCAGCAGCTTGGCCCGGCGGCACGAGCAGTACTTC. It codes for CASSLARRHEQYF. The full variable domain, its missing parts supplied by reference TRBV5-5 and TRBJ2-7, is DAGVTQSPTHLIKTRGQQVTLRCSPISGHKSVSWYQQVLGQGPQFIFQYYEKEERGRGNFPDRFSARQFPNYSSELNVNALLLGDSALYLCASSLARRHEQYFGPGTRLTVT.

The rearrangement links TRBV5-6 to TRBJ2-5; 12 bases map to TRBD1. The junction had 3 bases not matched to a gene; V was cut back by 2 bases and J by 4 bases. CDR1 SGHDT and CDR2 YYEEEE come from the germline V gene. This CDR3 has 15 residues. CDR3 in amino acids: CASSFPGQGAETQYF. In DNA, the CDR3 is TGTGCCAGCAGCTTTCCGGGACAGGGGGCAGAGACCCAGTACTTC.

This rearrangement joins TRBV19 to TRBJ1-5; D is unresolved. This CDR3 is built from 15 residues. The V end was cut by 2 bases, the J end by 2 bases, with 10 bases between. In germline, CDR1 is LNHDA, CDR2 SQIVND (reference sequence). Here the CDR3 DNA reads TGTGCCAGTAGTATATTTGGGCAGGGCAATCAGCCCCAGCATTTT. Its protein product is CASSIFGQGNQPQHF. Supplemented by reference TRBV19 and TRBJ1-5, the full variable domain reads DGGITQSPKYLFRKEGQNVTLSCEQNLNHDAMYWYRQDPGQGLRLIYYSQIVNDFQKGDIAEGYSVSREKKESFPLTVTSAQKNPTAFYLCASSIFGQGNQPQHFGDGTRLSIL.

CDR3 DNA: TGTGCCAGCAGTACGGGGTTCACAGATACGCAGTATTTT. This encodes CASSTGFTDTQYF. The chain is built from TRBV27 and TRBJ2-3; tentatively, D is TRBD2 (5 bases). The CDR3 is 13 amino acids. CDR1 and CDR2 from the germline V gene are MNHEY and SMNVEV (reference sequence). V lost 5 bases and J 2 bases, leaving 8 bases between the germline ends.

The rearrangement links TRBV10-3 to TRBJ2-7, with TRBD1 matching over 9 bases. V was pared by 4 bases and J by 1 base, with 2 bases of the junction left unmatched. The length of the CDR3 is 14 residues. Per the germline V gene, CDR1 is ENHRY and CDR2 is SYGVKD. The CDR3 is CAISAGQGSYEQYF. The CDR3 bases are TGTGCCATCAGTGCTGGACAGGGGTCCTACGAGCAGTACTTC.

This sequence joins TRBV11-2 and TRBJ1-1; TRBD1 aligns across 10 bases. Per germline, CDR1 SGHAT and CDR2 FQNNGV. The ends lost 3 bases at V and 8 bases at J; junction bases unmatched: 3. The CDR3 loop spans 13 amino acids. In DNA form, the CDR3 reads TGTGCCAGCAGCTTGGACAGGGGGTTCGAAGCTTTCTTT. This translates into CASSLDRGFEAFF.